This T cell receptor (beta chain) was sequenced for a study of blood T cell repertoires in COVID-19 (dated by TCRdb to 2018 to 2021). For context, the study as a whole: Samples covering the acute and convalescent phases of COVID-19 were provided by collaborators in the United States, Italy and Spain. The material from the prospective study consisted of cDNA or gDNA derived from T cells, B-cell-depleted T cells, or PBMCs. Deeply sampled blood TCRbeta repertoires from subjects exposed to, actively infected with, or recovered from COVID-19 were included in the dataset. The repertoires were released in a freely available public database intended as a resource for research on the immune response to SARS-CoV-2. Samples were obtained from the ongoing ImmuneRACE study (first 160 participants) and from some 1,200 subjects provided by 6 global collaborators. Nearly every sample came with metadata listing a de-identified subject ID, COVID-19 status, age in years and sex. Where available, HLA class I and class II types were taken from metadata supplied by the sample provider and were not determined by assay-based typing. The paper's findings and limits, for the study overall: Clinical and demographic metadata were provided uncurated, with the amount varying by source and participant.

Collaborating institutions collected whole blood in K2EDTA tubes following their own protocols. For TCRbeta analysis, collaborators shipped samples in one of three forms: frozen whole blood, isolated PBMCs, or DNA extracted from either of those sample types. As regards this clone: Its antigen target is currently unknown. Base qualities are not at hand, and no much larger clone is one base apart.

TCRbeta CDR3 regions were amplified from genomic DNA using the immunoSEQ Assay, a bias-controlled multiplex PCR. From the authors' description of their analysis: Nucleated cell counts per sample were estimated from amplification of reference gene primers within the assay. To quantify the absolute abundance of each unique TCRbeta CDR3 rearrangement, sequence reads were collapsed and filtered. Productive Simpson clonality was computed per sample as the square root of Simpson's diversity index over productive rearrangements. In its TCRdb copy, this immuneACCESS table keeps in-frame sequences only and misses some clones. Where compared with another copy, unresolved V genes explain less than half of these, and the others have no known cause. That table supplies the V and J calls and clone size; D and trimming were determined from the DNA. The sample table holds about 88,000 clones, of which about 84% were seen once. Roughly 15% of the sample rests with the top ten.

This receptor was identified in a woman between 70 and 85 years old with acute or convalescent COVID-19. The specimen sequenced was peripheral blood.

The sequence in DNA is TGCGCCAGCAGCTTTTTACTGAAAAGGACTGCGAGCTCCTACAATGAGCAGTTCTTC. This is translated as CASSFLLKRTASSYNEQFF. The chain uses TRBV4-1 and TRBJ2-1; D gene: possibly TRBD2, on 5 matching bases. Per the germline V gene, MGHRA is the CDR1 and YSYEKL is the CDR2. From cysteine to phenylalanine, the CDR3 is 19 amino acids long. This entry keeps only the CDR3 DNA: 57 bases, framed from base 1. The junction shows trimming of 5 bases on V and 0 bases on J, plus 23 bases between the germline ends.